A selection of T cell receptor beta chains follows, all from one sample in a study of CD8+CD57+ T cells in acquired aplastic anemia. TCRdb called the reads again in MiXCR, with one record for every CDR3 protein. The data show 180,000 or so distinct CDR3 sequences, with more than 45% seen just once and more than 1% held by the top ten. The sequenced sample was sorted CD4+, CD8+, or CD8+CD57+ T cells (not recorded which) from PBMCs. The origin of the receptors is a human donor with aplastic anemia. CDR3s include the opening cysteine and the closing phenylalanine or tryptophan. Fields, in order: CDR3 DNA, CDR3 protein, V gene, clone size, J gene, D gene. A D gene is named only where the DNA matches it firmly. Clone size appears in some rows only: once, few, many, or a class for an expanded clone.

TGTGCCACCTCGACAGAAATCTCTGGGGCCAACGTCCTGACTTTC CATSTEISGANVLTF TRBV24-1 - TRBJ2-6 -
TGTGCCACGAGCGACAGAGTAAGATATGGCTACACCTTC CATSDRVRYGYTF TRBV10-3 many TRBJ1-2 -
TGCAGTGCTAGATTCGCGCGGGGGGCTGATGAGCAGTACTTC CSARFARGADEQYF TRBV20-1 many TRBJ2-7 TRBD2
TGTGCCAGCAGCTTAGATCGACCGGGGCCCATCTCTTATGGCTACACCTTC CASSLDRPGPISYGYTF TRBV11-2 few TRBJ1-2 -
TGTGCCACCAGTCGGCAGGGAGATACGCAGTATTTT CATSRQGDTQYF TRBV24-1 - TRBJ2-3 -
TGCGCCAGCAGCGGGTTCCAAGAGACCCAGTACTTC CASSGFQETQYF TRBV5-1 many TRBJ2-5 -
TGTGCCAGCAGCTTTCTGGATCAGCCCCAGCATTTT CASSFLDQPQHF TRBV7-8 - TRBJ1-5 -
TGTGCCAGCAGCTTAGCCCGGGTAACTGGAAACACCATATATTTT CASSLARVTGNTIYF TRBV7-8 many TRBJ1-3 -
TGTGCCAGCAGCGCGGCCCCGCTCGGCTACGAGCAGTACTTC CASSAAPLGYEQYF TRBV9 many TRBJ2-7 -
TGTGCCAGCAGCTACCGCGGGACTGAGTTCTACGAGCAGTACTTC CASSYRGTEFYEQYF TRBV12-3/TRBV12-4 - TRBJ2-7 -
TGTGCCAGCAGTCACCCCTTCGCGGCGTCCTACAATGAGCAGTTCTTC CASSHPFAASYNEQFF TRBV7-2 - TRBJ2-1 -